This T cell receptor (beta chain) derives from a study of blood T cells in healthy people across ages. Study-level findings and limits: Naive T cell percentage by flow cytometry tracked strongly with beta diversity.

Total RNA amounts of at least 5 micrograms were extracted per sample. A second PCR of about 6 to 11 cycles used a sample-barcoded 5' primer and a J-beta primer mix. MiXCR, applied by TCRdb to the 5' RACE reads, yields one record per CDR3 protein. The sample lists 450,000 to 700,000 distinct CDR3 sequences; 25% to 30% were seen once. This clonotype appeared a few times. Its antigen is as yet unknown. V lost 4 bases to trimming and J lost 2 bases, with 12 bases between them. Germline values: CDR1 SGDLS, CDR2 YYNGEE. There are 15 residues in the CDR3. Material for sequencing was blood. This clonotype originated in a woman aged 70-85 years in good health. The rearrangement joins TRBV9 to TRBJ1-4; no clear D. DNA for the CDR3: TGTGCCAGCAGCCTCTCCGGGGTTACTAATGAAAAACTGTTTTTT. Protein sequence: CASSLSGVTNEKLFF.